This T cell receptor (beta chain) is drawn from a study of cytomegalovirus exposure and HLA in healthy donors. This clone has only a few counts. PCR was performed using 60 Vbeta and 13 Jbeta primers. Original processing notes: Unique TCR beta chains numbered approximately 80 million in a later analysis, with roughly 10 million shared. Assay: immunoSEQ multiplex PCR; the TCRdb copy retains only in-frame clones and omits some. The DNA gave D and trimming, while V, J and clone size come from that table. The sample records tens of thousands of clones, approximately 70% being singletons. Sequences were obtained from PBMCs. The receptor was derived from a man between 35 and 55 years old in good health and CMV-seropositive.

Here the CDR3 reads CASSVGGSGANVLTF. The CDR3 DNA is TGTGCCAGCAGCGTAGGAGGCTCTGGGGCCAACGTCCTGACTTTC. The rearrangement links TRBV9 to TRBJ2-6; D not resolved. V lost 0 bases and J 0 bases, leaving 4 bases between the germline ends. This CDR3 is built from 15 residues. Germline V gives CDR1 SGDLS, CDR2 YYNGEE. Full variable domain (remainder filled in from reference TRBV9 and TRBJ2-6): DSGVTQTPKHLITATGQRVTLRCSPRSGDLSVYWYQQSLDQGLQFLIQYYNGEERAKGNILERFSAQQFPDLHSELNLSSLELGDSALYFCASSVGGSGANVLTFGAGSRLTVL.